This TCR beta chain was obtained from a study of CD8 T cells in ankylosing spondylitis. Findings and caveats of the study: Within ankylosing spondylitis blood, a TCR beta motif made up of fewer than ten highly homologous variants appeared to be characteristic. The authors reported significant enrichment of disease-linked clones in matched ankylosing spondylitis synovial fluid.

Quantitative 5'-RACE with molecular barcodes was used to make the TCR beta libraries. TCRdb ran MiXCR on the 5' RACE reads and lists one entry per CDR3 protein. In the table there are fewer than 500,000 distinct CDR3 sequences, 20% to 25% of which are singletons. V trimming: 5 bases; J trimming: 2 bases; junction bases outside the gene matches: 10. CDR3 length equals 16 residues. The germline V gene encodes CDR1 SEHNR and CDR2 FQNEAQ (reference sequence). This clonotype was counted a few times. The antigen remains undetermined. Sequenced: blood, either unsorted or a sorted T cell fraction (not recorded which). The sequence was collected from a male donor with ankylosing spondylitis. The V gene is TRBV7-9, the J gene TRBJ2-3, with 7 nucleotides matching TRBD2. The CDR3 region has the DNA TGTGCCAGCAGCGCGATGGGCAGCGGGACCACAGATACGCAGTATTTT. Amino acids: CASSAMGSGTTDTQYF.